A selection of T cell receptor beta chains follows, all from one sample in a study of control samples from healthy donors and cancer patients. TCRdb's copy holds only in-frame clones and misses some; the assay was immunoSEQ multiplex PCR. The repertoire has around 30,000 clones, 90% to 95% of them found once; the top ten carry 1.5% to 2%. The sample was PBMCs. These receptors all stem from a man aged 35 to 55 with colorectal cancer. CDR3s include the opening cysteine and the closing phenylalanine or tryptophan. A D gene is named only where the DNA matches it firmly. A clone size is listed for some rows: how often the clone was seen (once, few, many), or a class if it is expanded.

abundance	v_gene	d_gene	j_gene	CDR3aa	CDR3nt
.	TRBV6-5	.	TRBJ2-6	CASSYIASGANVLTF	TGTGCCAGCAGTTACATAGCCTCTGGGGCCAACGTCCTGACTTTC
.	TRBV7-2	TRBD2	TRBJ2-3	CASSRSGGRTDTQYF	TGTGCCAGCAGCCGTAGCGGGGGTCGCACAGATACGCAGTATTTT
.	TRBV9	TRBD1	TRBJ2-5	CASSAGTGFVETQYF	TGTGCCAGCAGCGCCGGGACAGGGTTTGTAGAGACCCAGTACTTC
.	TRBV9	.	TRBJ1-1	CASSVFPDGRLAFF	TGTGCCAGCAGCGTATTCCCAGATGGGCGACTAGCTTTCTTT
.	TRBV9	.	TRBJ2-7	CASSVSEGAKSSYEQYF	TGTGCCAGCAGCGTCAGTGAAGGGGCCAAAAGCTCCTACGAGCAGTACTTC
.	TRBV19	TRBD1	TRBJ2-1	CASRRGQGPYNEQFF	TGTGCCAGTAGGAGGGGACAGGGGCCCTACAATGAGCAGTTCTTC
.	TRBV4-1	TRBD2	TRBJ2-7	CASSHPGGSKQYF	TGCGCCAGCAGCCACCCTGGCGGGAGTAAGCAGTACTTC
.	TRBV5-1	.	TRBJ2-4	CASSLGQVLAKNIQYF	TGCGCCAGCAGCTTGGGGCAGGTACTAGCCAAAAACATTCAGTACTTC
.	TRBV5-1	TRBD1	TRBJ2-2	CASSIKGTEAGELFF	TGCGCCAGCAGTATAAAAGGGACAGAGGCCGGGGAGCTGTTTTTT
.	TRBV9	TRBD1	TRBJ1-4	CASSVNTGTGQEKLFF	TGTGCCAGCAGCGTAAATACCGGGACAGGGCAAGAGAAACTGTTTTTT
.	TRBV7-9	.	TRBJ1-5	CASSLWLDGLHSNQPQHF	TGTGCCAGCAGCTTATGGTTAGACGGCCTCCATAGCAATCAGCCCCAGCATTTT
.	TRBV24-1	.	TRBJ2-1	CATSDSRTSEQFF	TGTGCCACCAGTGATTCACGGACGTCTGAGCAGTTCTTC
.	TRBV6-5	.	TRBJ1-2	CATESFTYYGYTF	TGTGCCACAGAGAGTTTCACTTACTATGGCTACACCTTC
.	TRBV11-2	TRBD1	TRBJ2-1	CASSRTGGPIASYNEQFF	TGTGCCAGCAGCAGGACAGGGGGCCCTATAGCATCCTACAATGAGCAGTTCTTC
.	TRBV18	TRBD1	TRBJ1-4	CASSQGQGTNEKLFF	TGTGCCAGCTCACAAGGACAGGGAACTAATGAAAAACTGTTTTTT
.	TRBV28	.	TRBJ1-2	CASSITGGTLYGYTF	TGTGCCAGCAGTATAACAGGAGGGACCTTGTATGGCTACACCTTC
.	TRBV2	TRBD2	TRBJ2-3	CASLMLAGSTDTQYF	TGTGCCAGTTTAATGCTAGCGGGGTCCACAGATACGCAGTATTTT
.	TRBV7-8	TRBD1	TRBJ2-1	CASSQDRGSYNEQFF	TGTGCCAGCAGCCAGGACAGGGGCTCCTACAATGAGCAGTTCTTC
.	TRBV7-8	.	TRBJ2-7	CASSFSRKNYEQYF	TGTGCCAGCAGCTTCTCCAGGAAGAACTACGAGCAGTACTTC
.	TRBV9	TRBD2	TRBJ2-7	CASSVDTSASYEQYF	TGTGCCAGCAGCGTCGATACTAGCGCTTCCTACGAGCAGTACTTC
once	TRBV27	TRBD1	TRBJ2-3	CASSGDRVSDTQYF	TGTGCCAGCAGTGGAGACAGGGTTTCAGATACGCAGTATTTT
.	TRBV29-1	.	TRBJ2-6	CSVLKGTGANVLTF	TGCAGCGTTCTAAAGGGAACAGGGGCCAACGTCCTGACTTTC
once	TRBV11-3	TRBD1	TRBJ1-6	CASSWTGDYNSPLHF	TGTGCCAGCAGCTGGACAGGGGATTATAATTCACCCCTCCACTTT
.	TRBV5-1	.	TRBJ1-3	CASSLEGGGGNTIYF	TGCGCCAGCAGCTTGGAGGGGGGAGGAGGAAACACCATATATTTT
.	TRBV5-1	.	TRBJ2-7	CASSWGTYTAYEQYF	TGCGCCAGCAGCTGGGGGACGTATACGGCATACGAGCAGTACTTC
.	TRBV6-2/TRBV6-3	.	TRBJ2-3	CASSYGTSAGTDTQYF	TGTGCCAGCAGTTACGGTACCAGCGCAGGCACAGATACGCAGTATTTT
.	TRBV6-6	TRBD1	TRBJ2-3	CASSGDRGQGDTQYF	TGTGCCAGCAGTGGGGACAGGGGGCAGGGAGATACGCAGTATTTT
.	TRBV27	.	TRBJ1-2	CASSPAAAGFPNYGYTF	TGTGCCAGCAGTCCCGCCGCAGCCGGATTTCCAAACTATGGCTACACCTTC
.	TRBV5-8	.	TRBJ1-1	CASSQSADRLNTEAFF	TGTGCCAGCAGCCAATCGGCCGACCGACTGAACACTGAAGCTTTCTTT
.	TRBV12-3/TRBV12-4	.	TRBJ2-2	CASSPQDTGELFF	TGTGCCAGCAGTCCCCAGGACACCGGGGAGCTGTTTTTT
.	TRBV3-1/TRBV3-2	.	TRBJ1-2	CASSHSISGYTF	TGTGCCAGCAGCCACTCTATTTCCGGCTACACCTTC
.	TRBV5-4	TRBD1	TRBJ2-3	CASSAGAGTGQVDTQYF	TGTGCCAGCAGCGCGGGAGCCGGGACAGGGCAAGTAGATACGCAGTATTTT
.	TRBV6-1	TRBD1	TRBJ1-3	CASRQQGTEGNTIYF	TGTGCCAGCAGGCAACAGGGGACGGAAGGAAACACCATATATTTT
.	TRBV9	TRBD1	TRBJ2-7	CASSRDRDSYEQYF	TGTGCCAGCAGCAGGGACAGGGACTCCTACGAGCAGTACTTC
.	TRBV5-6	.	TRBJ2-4	CASSLVTALAKNIQYF	TGTGCCAGCAGCTTAGTTACAGCTCTAGCCAAAAACATTCAGTACTTC